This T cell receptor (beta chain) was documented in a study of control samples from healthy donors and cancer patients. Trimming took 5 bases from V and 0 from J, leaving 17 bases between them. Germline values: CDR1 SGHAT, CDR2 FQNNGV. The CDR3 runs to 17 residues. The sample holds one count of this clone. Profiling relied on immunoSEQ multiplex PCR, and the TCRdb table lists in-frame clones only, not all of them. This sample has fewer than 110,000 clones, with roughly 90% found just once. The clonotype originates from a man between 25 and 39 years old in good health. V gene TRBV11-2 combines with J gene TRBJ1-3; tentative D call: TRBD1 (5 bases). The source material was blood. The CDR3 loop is CASSPLGDVSSGNTIYF. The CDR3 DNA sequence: TGTGCCAGCAGCCCCTTGGGGGACGTTAGCTCTGGAAACACCATATATTTT.